Each of the 21 T cell receptor beta chains below was sequenced from the same sample in a study of blood T cells in healthy people across ages. The authors ran a second PCR of roughly 7 to 11 cycles using a sample-barcoded 5' primer and a J-beta primer mix. TCRdb re-called the 5' RACE reads with MiXCR, one entry per CDR3 protein. The sample has about 1.8 million distinct CDR3 sequences; 49% are singletons. Sequences were obtained from blood. The receptors originated from a woman in her forties in good health.

The J gene is TRBJ2-7, the V gene TRBV14, with TRBD1 as a possible D gene (6 bases). The J call is in doubt because the DNA end fits TRBJ2-5 better. This CDR3 is built from 20 residues. Germline V gene lookup returns CDR1 SGHDN and CDR2 FVKESK. The CDR3 DNA reads as TGTGCCAGCAGCCAAGATATTTGGGAGTATGGGGGCCTCCCCCAAGAGACCCAGTACTTC. Its protein is CASSQDIWEYGGLPQETQYF.

The chain has TRBV19 and TRBJ1-5; a weak D match, TRBD1 (6 bases). The CDR3 loop spans 12 amino acids. V lost 9 bases, J lost 12 bases, and 18 bases lay in between. From germline, CDR1 is LNHDA and CDR2 SQIVND (reference sequence). CDR3 sequence (DNA): TGTGCCAGCGAAGGGGGGGCTCGGCTCCAGCATTTT. It specifies CASEGGARLQHF.

The chain combines TRBV7-9 with TRBJ1-5; tentatively, D is TRBD1 (5 bases). CDR1 and CDR2 (germline): SEHNR, FQNEAQ (reference sequence). Trimming took off 4 bases at V and 2 bases at J, with 15 bases between the two ends. The CDR3 covers 16 residues. This CDR3 reads CASSSTQGFGNQPQHF. CDR3 nucleotides: TGTGCCAGCAGCTCCACCCAGGGTTTCGGCAATCAGCCCCAGCATTTT.

The V and J genes are TRBV25-1 and TRBJ2-7; possibly TRBD2 for D (5 bases). This CDR3 comprises 14 residues. In germline, CDR1 is MGHDK, CDR2 SYGVNS. The ends were cut back, 2 bases at V and 3 bases at J, with 11 bases in the middle. CDR3 sequence: CASSEGGVLYEQYF. The CDR3 DNA is TGTGCCAGCAGTGAAGGAGGAGTCCTCTACGAGCAGTACTTC.

V usage is TRBV20-1 and J usage is TRBJ2-7, with 8 bases that match TRBD2. This CDR3 is 13 amino acids long. The V gene end was trimmed by 6 bases and the J gene end by 8 bases; junction bases not matched to a gene: 12. CDR1 is DFQATT, CDR2 SNEGSKA, per germline (reference sequence). The chain's CDR3 is CSAPGERETKQYF. CDR3 nucleotide sequence: TGCAGTGCACCCGGCGAGCGGGAGACCAAGCAGTACTTC.

This clonotype turned up a few times. The chain links TRBV12-3 or TRBV12-4 to TRBJ2-5; TRBD2 agrees at 7 bases. The CDR3 runs to 16 residues. With 3 bases clipped from V and 2 bases from J, the junction kept 9 bases outside the gene matches. The CDR3 region has the DNA TGTGCCAGCAGTTTCCAGACTAGCACCATACAAGAGACCCAGTACTTC. It codes for CASSFQTSTIQETQYF.

The rearrangement links TRBV9 to TRBJ2-1; 9 bases align to TRBD2. CDR1 SGDLS and CDR2 YYNGEE come from the germline V gene. The V and J ends lost 4 bases and 6 bases, in that order; junction bases with no gene match: 8. CDR3 length equals 15 residues. CDR3 DNA: TGTGCCAGCAGCACGCGGGGGGGCGGAGGCAATGAGCAGTTCTTC. Its translation is CASSTRGGGGNEQFF.

The CDR3 region has the DNA TGTGCCACCTCGACCTCGAGCGCCAACGTCCTGACTTTC. Translating gives CATSTSSANVLTF. The V call is TRBV24-1, the J call TRBJ2-6; no reliable D call. V was cut by 9 bases and J by 7 bases, with 12 bases left in between. CDR1 KGHDR and CDR2 SFDVKD come from the germline V gene. The CDR3 has 13 amino acids.

The chain has TRBV18 and TRBJ2-5; 10 nucleotides align to TRBD1. CDR3 length: 14 residues. Germline-derived CDR1 and CDR2 are KGHSH and LQKENI. After removal of 5 bases from V and 7 bases from J, the junction contained 7 bases not matched to a gene. CDR3 sequence (DNA): TGTGCCAGCTCATCCGACGGACAGGGGGGGACCCAGTACTTC. Encoded protein: CASSSDGQGGTQYF.

This clonotype was detected a few times. The chain uses TRBV7-8 and TRBJ2-3; 7 bases align to TRBD1. V lost 0 bases to trimming and J lost 2 bases; unmatched junction nucleotides: 8. CDR1 is SGHVS, CDR2 FQNEAQ, per germline. This CDR3 has 17 amino acids. CDR3 bases: TGTGCCAGCAGCTTAGCGGACAGGAATCGGCCCACAGATACGCAGTATTTT. Translated: CASSLADRNRPTDTQYF.

This clonotype was seen a single time. The conserved final phenylalanine or tryptophan is absent from the CDR3, which likely points to a read error. This sequence joins TRBV5-1 and TRBJ2-6; the D call may be TRBD1 or TRBD2 (5 bases each). CDR1 is SGHRS and CDR2 is YFSETQ in the germline V gene. The CDR3 is made up of 16 amino acids. V shed 4 bases and J shed 2 bases, with 13 bases lying between them. Here the CDR3 DNA reads TGCGCCAGCAGCGCCGGGGTAGGGGCTGGGGCCAACGTCCTGACTTAC. Its protein is CASSAGVGAGANVLTY.

The chain recombines TRBV14 with TRBJ1-2; a possible D gene is TRBD1 (6 bases). Germline CDR1 is SGHDN and CDR2 is FVKESK. V was trimmed by 1 base and J by 2 bases, leaving 17 bases between them. CDR3 size: 17 residues. CDR3 nucleotides: TGTGCCAGCAGCCAAGCCCATCCCGGGCAGGGGAACTATGGCTACACCTTC. Residues: CASSQAHPGQGNYGYTF.

J is TRBJ2-5 and V is TRBV4-1; TRBD2 might be the D (5 bases). The CDR3 covers 17 residues. Trimming took off 3 bases at V and 4 bases at J, with 21 bases between the two ends. The V gene's germline CDR1 is MGHRA and CDR2 YSYEKL. CDR3 nucleotide sequence: TGCGCCAGCAGCCACCCTCCGGGAAAAGGGAACGCAGAGACCCAGTACTTC. Translating it yields CASSHPPGKGNAETQYF.

The chain joins TRBV12-3 or TRBV12-4 to TRBJ1-1, with TRBD1 as a possible D gene (6 bases). V was pared by 5 bases and J by 11 bases, with 15 bases between. The CDR3 runs 12 residues. CDR3 amino acids: CASSADSPVAFF. CDR3 in DNA: TGTGCCAGCAGTGCGGACAGCCCTGTGGCTTTCTTT.

The chain combines TRBV28 with TRBJ2-5; D call uncertain. Trimming removed 4 bases from V and 5 bases from J, with 14 bases in between. The germline V gene has CDR1 MDHEN and CDR2 SYDVKM. The CDR3 is made up of 14 amino acids. The CDR3 DNA reads as TGTGCCAGCAGTTACCGAGATGTGCGGGAGACCCAGTACTTC. Its translation: CASSYRDVRETQYF.

V gene TRBV4-2 combines with J gene TRBJ1-6; D not resolved. CDR1 and CDR2 from the germline V gene are LGHNA and YNFKEQ. The V gene lost 8 bases and the J gene lost 0 bases, with 14 bases spanning the gap. The length of the CDR3 is 16 residues. CDR3 nucleotide sequence: TGTGCCAGCGCCCCGGAGCGGAGCTCCTATAATTCACCCCTCCACTTT. Its translation: CASAPERSSYNSPLHF.

This clonotype was seen ten or more times. Written as DNA, the CDR3 is TGCAGCGGAGGGACTAGCGGGGGACAAGAGACCCAGTACTTC. Protein: CSGGTSGGQETQYF. This rearrangement joins TRBV29-1 to TRBJ2-5; 14 positions match TRBD2. Germline CDR1 SQVTM, CDR2 ANQGSEA. Trimming removed 7 bases from V and 2 bases from J; junction bases left unmatched: 3. The CDR3 length is 14 residues.

The genes are TRBV20-1 and TRBJ1-5, with 12 positions matching TRBD1. Germline assignment: CDR1 DFQATT and CDR2 SNEGSKA (reference sequence). The CDR3 covers 15 residues. Trimming removed 5 bases from V and 7 bases from J; junction bases left unmatched: 9. In DNA, the CDR3 is TGCAGTGCTTCCGGGACAGGGGGCGGTAGACAGCCCCAGCATTTT. Amino acids: CSASGTGGGRQPQHF.

This clonotype was seen repeatedly, ten times or more. This chain connects TRBV20-1 to TRBJ2-7, with 8 positions matching TRBD2. Germline V lookup: CDR1 DFQATT, CDR2 SNEGSKA (reference sequence). V gave up 0 bases and J gave up 4 bases; unmatched junction bases: 5. CDR3 length equals 14 residues. The CDR3 sequence: CSARDRGLGYEQYF. In DNA form, the CDR3 reads TGCAGTGCTAGAGATCGGGGACTAGGGTACGAGCAGTACTTC.

V and J are TRBV4-1 and TRBJ2-1; 16 positions agree with TRBD2. The CDR3 has 17 amino acids. CDR1 is MGHRA, CDR2 YSYEKL, per germline. The V segment lost 3 bases and the J segment 2 bases; nucleotides outside the gene matches: 1. Here the CDR3 DNA reads TGCGCCAGCAGCCACGGGACTAGCGGGGGGGCCTACAATGAGCAGTTCTTC. The encoded protein is CASSHGTSGGAYNEQFF.

The sample holds a few counts of this clonotype. V is TRBV14 and J is TRBJ2-5; possibly TRBD2 for D (5 bases). The CDR3 has 15 amino acids. Looked up from germline, CDR1 is SGHDN and CDR2 is FVKESK. Between the trimmed V and J ends, which lost 0 bases and 2 bases, there was a span of 10 bases. For the CDR3, the DNA is TGTGCCAGCAGCCAAGAAGGACTTCTACAAGAGACCCAGTACTTC. It encodes CASSQEGLLQETQYF.